Following are 21 T cell receptor beta chains from one sample sequenced in a study of T cell responses to AZD1222 COVID-19 vaccine (dated by TCRdb to the early 2020s). Library preparation was by the immunoSEQ multiplex PCR assay. In TCRdb, the immuneACCESS table is reduced to in-frame sequences with V and J assigned. These tables do not hold every clone; where another copy was compared, an unresolved V gene accounts for under half, and the others remain unexplained. The sample records about 120,000 clones, about 91% of which are singletons. The ten largest make up 8% to 10% of the sample. The meaning of the sample's time point label: baseline before first vaccination. The specimen was peripheral blood, collected on day 0 of AZD1222 vaccination. Receptors were obtained from an adult in good health.

The V gene is TRBV7-3, the J gene TRBJ1-1; a weak D match, TRBD1 (6 bases). This CDR3 region has 15 residues. The germline gives CDR1 SGHTA, CDR2 FQGTGA. V was shortened by 2 bases and J by 8 bases, with 18 bases between the two germline ends. As DNA, the CDR3 is TGTGCCAGCAGCTTAGTAGGGGGTTTGGACTCCGAAGCTTTCTTT. Translated, it gives CASSLVGGLDSEAFF.

V and J are TRBV15 and TRBJ1-4; possibly TRBD1 for D (6 bases). Germline CDR1 LNHNV, CDR2 YYDKDF (reference sequence). The CDR3 runs to 18 residues. The V end lost 0 bases, the J end lost 3 bases, and 17 bases lay between the germline ends. The DNA for the CDR3 is TGTGCCACCAGCAGAGATAAGGGGGGGCGCGCAGCTAATGAAAAACTGTTTTTT. Protein product: CATSRDKGGRAANEKLFF.

The rearrangement links TRBV18 to TRBJ2-5; D call uncertain. Germline CDR1 and CDR2: KGHSH and LQKENI. This CDR3 is 12 amino acids long. Trimming shortened V by 0 bases and J by 5 bases, and 4 bases separated the two germline ends. CDR3 in DNA: TGTGCCAGCTCACCACCGGCGGAGACCCAGTACTTC. This encodes CASSPPAETQYF.

The CDR3 here is CSVHGLAGATEQYF. The CDR3 DNA sequence: TGCAGCGTCCATGGACTAGCGGGGGCCACGGAGCAGTACTTC. The chain has TRBV29-1 and TRBJ2-7; TRBD2 aligns across 13 bases. CDR1 is SQVTM and CDR2 is ANQGSEA in the germline V gene. Trimming at V came to 6 bases and at J to 7 bases, leaving 9 bases not matched to a gene. This CDR3 spans 14 amino acids.

This chain connects TRBV9 to TRBJ2-1; D unclear. CDR3 length equals 15 residues. V was trimmed by 4 bases and J by 0 bases, leaving 11 bases between them. Germline CDR1 is SGDLS and CDR2 is YYNGEE. The CDR3 DNA sequence: TGTGCCAGCAGCCCGAGCACTCCCTCCTACAATGAGCAGTTCTTC. Amino acid sequence: CASSPSTPSYNEQFF.

CDR3 protein: CSVLEGGLTAYEQYF. CDR3 DNA sequence: TGCAGCGTCCTTGAGGGGGGACTAACCGCCTACGAGCAGTACTTC. The rearrangement uses TRBV29-1 and TRBJ2-7; perhaps TRBD2 as D (7 bases). The germline V gene has CDR1 SQVTM and CDR2 ANQGSEA. The CDR3 consists of 15 residues. V shed 6 bases and J shed 2 bases, with 20 bases lying between them.

To note about this clone: This same CDR3 is encoded by further DNA sequences in the sample. The CDR3 sequence: CASSRTGGIYGYTF. The CDR3 nucleotides are TGTGCCAGCAGTCGAACCGGGGGGATCTATGGCTACACCTTC. V and J are TRBV3-1 (or the pseudogene TRBV3-2) and TRBJ1-2; D is possibly TRBD1 (5 bases). Trimming removed 6 bases at V and 4 bases at J, with 15 bases between. Germline CDR1 reads LGHDT; CDR2 reads YNNKEL (reference sequence). The CDR3 runs to 14 residues.

CDR3 protein: CASSQDVAENTEAFF. The CDR3 region has the DNA TGTGCCAGCAGCCAAGACGTAGCGGAGAACACTGAAGCTTTCTTT. The chain is built from TRBV4-2 and TRBJ1-1; D gene uncertain. The CDR3 covers 15 residues. Germline assignment: CDR1 LGHNA and CDR2 YNFKEQ. Trimming removed 0 bases at V and 1 base at J, with 9 bases between.

This chain uses TRBV4-3 with TRBJ1-4, with TRBD1 matching over 10 bases. This CDR3 has 15 residues. Germline trimming cut 3 bases from V and 6 bases from J; bases unmatched to any gene: 4. The germline V gene encodes CDR1 LGHNA and CDR2 YSLEER. The CDR3 is CASSQEGTGDEKLFF. The CDR3 nucleotides are TGCGCCAGCAGCCAGGAAGGGACAGGGGATGAAAAACTGTTTTTT.

This chain links TRBV6-6 with TRBJ1-4; 12 positions match TRBD1. The CDR3 length is 14 residues. Germline values: CDR1 MNHNY, CDR2 SVGAGI (reference sequence). Unmatched junction bases numbered 6, after V lost 8 bases and J lost 8 bases. The CDR3: CASWGQGAREKLFF. The CDR3 bases are TGTGCCAGCTGGGGACAGGGGGCGCGAGAAAAACTGTTTTTT.

The chain recombines TRBV6-5 with TRBJ2-7; D may be TRBD2 (7 bases). This CDR3 region has 13 residues. The V gene's germline CDR1 is MNHEY and CDR2 SVGAGI. V gave up 7 bases and J gave up 5 bases, with 15 bases separating them. DNA of the CDR3: TGTGCCAGCAAAAGGGGGGGGTCTCACGAGCAGTACTTC. This sequence encodes CASKRGGSHEQYF.

This clone was picked up one time. V gene TRBV3-1 (or the pseudogene TRBV3-2) combines with J gene TRBJ1-6; D gene unclear. The CDR3 runs to 12 residues. Per germline, CDR1 LGHDT and CDR2 YNNKEL (reference sequence). Trimming pared 1 base from V and 14 bases from J, leaving 9 bases between. The CDR3: CASSQGALSLHF. The CDR3 coding sequence is TGTGCCAGCAGCCAAGGCGCCCTGTCCCTCCACTTT.

The chain links TRBV30 to TRBJ1-1; D is uncertain. Germline CDR1 GTSNPN, CDR2 SVGIG (reference sequence). This CDR3 is 13 amino acids long. Trimming took off 3 bases at V and 0 bases at J, with 8 bases between the two ends. Here the CDR3 DNA reads TGTGCCTGGAGAGACACCTTGAACACTGAAGCTTTCTTT. It translates to CAWRDTLNTEAFF.

The chain uses TRBV6-5 and TRBJ2-7; no clear D gene. Trimming left V 3 bases short and J 5 bases short, with 8 bases between. CDR1 is MNHEY and CDR2 is SVGAGI in the germline V gene. The CDR3 is made up of 12 amino acids. CDR3 in amino acids: CASSYDGHEQYF. The CDR3 DNA is TGTGCCAGCAGTTATGATGGACACGAGCAGTACTTC.

The CDR3 DNA reads TGTGCCAGCTCCCCGGGACAAACCTACGAGCAGTACTTC. Translating it yields CASSPGQTYEQYF. The chain joins TRBV18 to TRBJ2-7; tentatively, D is TRBD1 (6 bases). The V gene's germline CDR1 is KGHSH and CDR2 LQKENI. Trimming shortened V by 6 bases and J by 2 bases, and 11 bases separated the two germline ends. This CDR3 is 13 amino acids long.

V and J are TRBV5-4 and TRBJ1-2, with D tentatively TRBD1 (5 bases). The CDR3 sequence is 15 residues long. Trimming removed 3 bases at V and 5 bases at J, with 17 bases between. CDR1 is SGHNT, CDR2 YYREEE, per germline (reference sequence). The CDR3 loop is CASSYSMDNGYGYTF. CDR3 DNA sequence: TGTGCCAGCAGCTATTCAATGGACAACGGGTATGGCTACACCTTC. Filled out from reference TRBV5-4 and TRBJ1-2, the complete variable domain reads ETGVTQSPTHLIKTRGQQVTLRCSSQSGHNTVSWYQQALGQGPQFIFQYYREEENGRGNFPPRFSGLQFPNYSSELNVNALELDDSALYLCASSYSMDNGYGYTFGSGTRLTVV.

V usage is TRBV10-1 and J usage is TRBJ2-5; 8 bases are shared with TRBD1. The CDR3 is 13 residues long. Trimming removed 3 bases from V and 5 bases from J; junction bases left unmatched: 2. The germline CDR1 and CDR2 sequences are WNHNN and SYGVQD (reference sequence). CDR3 coding DNA: TGCGCCAGCAGTGACAGGGGGCGGGAGACCCAGTACTTC. Translating gives CASSDRGRETQYF.

CDR3 coding DNA: TGTGCCAGTAGCCCCGAAGTTCGGGATCAGCCCCAGCATTTT. It yields the protein CASSPEVRDQPQHF. The chain carries TRBV19 and TRBJ1-5; the D is unclear. Trimming took 6 bases from V and 5 from J, leaving 14 bases between them. Germline V gene lookup returns CDR1 LNHDA and CDR2 SQIVND (reference sequence). The CDR3 extends over 14 amino acids.

The CDR3 nucleotides are TGTGCCAGCAGCCAAGGGGGGTCGGGGAACATTCAGTACTTC. This gives the protein CASSQGGSGNIQYF. The chain employs TRBV3-1 (or the pseudogene TRBV3-2) and TRBJ2-4; D is perhaps TRBD1 or TRBD2 (5 bases each). V lost 1 base and J 7 bases, leaving 11 bases between the germline ends. The CDR3 spans 14 residues. Per germline, CDR1 LGHDT and CDR2 YNNKEL (reference sequence).

This chain uses TRBV6-1 with TRBJ1-2; no definite D call. The CDR3 is 12 amino acids. Germline V lookup: CDR1 MNHNS, CDR2 SASEGT. The germline V and J ends were trimmed by 3 bases and 5 bases, with 7 bases remaining between them. CDR3 DNA sequence: TGTGCCAGCAGTGATGTCAAGTATGGCTACACCTTC. Encoded protein: CASSDVKYGYTF.

The chain uses TRBV18 and TRBJ2-4; D unresolved. Germline CDR1 and CDR2: KGHSH and LQKENI. The CDR3 is made up of 13 amino acids. V was shortened by 0 bases and J by 8 bases, with 8 bases between the two germline ends. The CDR3 loop is CASSPPGMDIQYF. The CDR3 region has the DNA TGTGCCAGCTCACCACCAGGGATGGACATTCAGTACTTC. The full variable domain, rest sourced from reference TRBV18 and TRBJ2-4, is NAGVMQNPRHLVRRRGQEARLRCSPMKGHSHVYWYRQLPEEGLKFMVYLQKENIIDESGMPKERFSAEFPKEGPSILRIQQVVRGDSAAYFCASSPPGMDIQYFGAGTRLSVL.